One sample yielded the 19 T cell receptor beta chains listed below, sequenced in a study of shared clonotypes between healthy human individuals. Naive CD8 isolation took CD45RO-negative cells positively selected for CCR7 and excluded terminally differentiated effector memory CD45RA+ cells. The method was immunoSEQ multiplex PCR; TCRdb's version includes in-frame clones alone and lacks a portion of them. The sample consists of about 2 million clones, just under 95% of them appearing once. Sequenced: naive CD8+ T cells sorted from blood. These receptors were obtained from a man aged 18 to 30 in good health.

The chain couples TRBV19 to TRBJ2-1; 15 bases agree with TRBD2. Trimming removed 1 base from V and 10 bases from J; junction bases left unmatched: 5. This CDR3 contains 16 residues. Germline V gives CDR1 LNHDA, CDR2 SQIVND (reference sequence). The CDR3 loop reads CASSIGGLAGGGEQFF. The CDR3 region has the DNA TGTGCCAGTAGTATAGGAGGACTAGCGGGAGGGGGCGAGCAGTTCTTC.

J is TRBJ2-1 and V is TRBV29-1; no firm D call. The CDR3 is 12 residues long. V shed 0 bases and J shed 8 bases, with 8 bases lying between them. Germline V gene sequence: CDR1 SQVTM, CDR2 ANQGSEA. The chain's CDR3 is CSVEEWQYEQFF. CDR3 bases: TGCAGCGTTGAAGAGTGGCAATATGAGCAGTTCTTC.

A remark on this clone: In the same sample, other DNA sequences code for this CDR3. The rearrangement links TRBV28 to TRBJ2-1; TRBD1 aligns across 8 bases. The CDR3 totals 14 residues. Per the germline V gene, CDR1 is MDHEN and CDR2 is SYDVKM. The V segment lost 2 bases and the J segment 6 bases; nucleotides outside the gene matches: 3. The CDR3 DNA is TGTGCCAGCAGTTTACTAACAGGGGGCAATGAGCAGTTCTTC. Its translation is CASSLLTGGNEQFF.

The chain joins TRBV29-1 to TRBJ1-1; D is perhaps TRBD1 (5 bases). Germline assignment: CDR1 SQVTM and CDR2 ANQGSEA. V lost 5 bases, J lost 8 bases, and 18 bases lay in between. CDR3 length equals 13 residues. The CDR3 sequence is CSVNSQGLAEAFF. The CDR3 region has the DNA TGCAGCGTTAATTCTCAGGGATTGGCGGAAGCTTTCTTT.

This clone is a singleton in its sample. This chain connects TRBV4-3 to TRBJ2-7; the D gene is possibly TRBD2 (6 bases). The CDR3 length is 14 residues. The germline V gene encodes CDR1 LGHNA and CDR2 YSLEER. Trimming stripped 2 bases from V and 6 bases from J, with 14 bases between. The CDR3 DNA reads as TGCGCCAGCAGCCAAAACCCGGGAGTTCTCGAGCAGTACTTC. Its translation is CASSQNPGVLEQYF.

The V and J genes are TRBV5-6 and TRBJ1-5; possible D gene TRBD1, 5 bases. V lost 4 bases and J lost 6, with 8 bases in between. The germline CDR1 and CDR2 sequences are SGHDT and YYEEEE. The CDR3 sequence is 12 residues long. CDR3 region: CASSVGGQPQHF. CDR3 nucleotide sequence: TGTGCCAGCAGCGTCGGGGGTCAGCCCCAGCATTTT.

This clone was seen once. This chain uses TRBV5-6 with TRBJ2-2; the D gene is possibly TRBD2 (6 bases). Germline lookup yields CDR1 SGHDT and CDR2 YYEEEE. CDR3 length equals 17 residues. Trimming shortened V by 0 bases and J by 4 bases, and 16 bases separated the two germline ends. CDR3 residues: CASSLVGWRGGTGELFF. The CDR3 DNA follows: TGTGCCAGCAGCTTGGTAGGGTGGAGGGGAGGCACCGGGGAGCTGTTTTTT.

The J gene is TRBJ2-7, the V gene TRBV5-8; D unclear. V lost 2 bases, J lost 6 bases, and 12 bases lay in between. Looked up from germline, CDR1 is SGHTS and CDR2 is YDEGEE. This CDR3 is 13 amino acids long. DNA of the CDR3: TGTGCCAGCAGCTTTGATCAAGGTCGCGAGCAGTACTTC. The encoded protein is CASSFDQGREQYF.

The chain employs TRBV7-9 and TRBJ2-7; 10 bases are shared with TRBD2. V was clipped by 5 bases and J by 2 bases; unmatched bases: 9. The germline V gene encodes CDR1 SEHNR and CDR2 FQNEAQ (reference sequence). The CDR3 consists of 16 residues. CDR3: CASSQDRSGGAYEQYF. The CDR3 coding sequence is TGTGCCAGCAGCCAAGATCGGAGCGGGGGGGCCTACGAGCAGTACTTC. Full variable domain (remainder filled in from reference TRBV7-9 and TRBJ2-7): DTGVSQNPRHKITKRGQNVTFRCDPISEHNRLYWYRQTLGQGPEFLTYFQNEAQLEKSRLLSDRFSAERPKGSFSTLEIQRTEQGDSAMYLCASSQDRSGGAYEQYFGPGTRLTVT.

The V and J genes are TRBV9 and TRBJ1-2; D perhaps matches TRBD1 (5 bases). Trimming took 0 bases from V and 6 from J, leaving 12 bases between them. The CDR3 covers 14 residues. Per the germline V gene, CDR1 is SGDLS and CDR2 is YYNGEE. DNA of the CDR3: TGTGCCAGCAGCGTAGACCTGGAAGGGGATGGCTACACCTTC. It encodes CASSVDLEGDGYTF.

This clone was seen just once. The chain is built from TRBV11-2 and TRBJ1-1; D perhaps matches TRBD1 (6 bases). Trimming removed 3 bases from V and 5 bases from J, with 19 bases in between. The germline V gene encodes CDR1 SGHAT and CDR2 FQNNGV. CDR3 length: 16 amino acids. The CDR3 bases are TGTGCCAGCAGCTTCGCCCTTGGATGGGGGGCTACTGAAGCTTTCTTT. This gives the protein CASSFALGWGATEAFF.

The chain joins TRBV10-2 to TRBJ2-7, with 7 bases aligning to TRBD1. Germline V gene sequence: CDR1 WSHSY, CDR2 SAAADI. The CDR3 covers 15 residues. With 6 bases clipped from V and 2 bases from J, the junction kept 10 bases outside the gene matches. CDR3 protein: CASSDRDSNTYEQYF. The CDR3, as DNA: TGCGCCAGCAGCGACCGGGACAGTAATACCTACGAGCAGTACTTC.

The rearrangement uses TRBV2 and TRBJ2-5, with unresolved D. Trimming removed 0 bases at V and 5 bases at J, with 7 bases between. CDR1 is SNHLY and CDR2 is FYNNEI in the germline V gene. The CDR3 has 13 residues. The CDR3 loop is CASSEASWETQYF. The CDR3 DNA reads TGTGCCAGCAGTGAAGCGAGTTGGGAGACCCAGTACTTC.

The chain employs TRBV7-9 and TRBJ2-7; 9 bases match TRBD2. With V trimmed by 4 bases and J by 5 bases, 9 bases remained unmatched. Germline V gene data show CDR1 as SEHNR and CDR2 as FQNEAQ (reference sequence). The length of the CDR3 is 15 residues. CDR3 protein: CASSSSAGGKNEQYF. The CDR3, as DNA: TGTGCCAGCAGCTCCTCGGCGGGGGGGAAAAACGAGCAGTACTTC.

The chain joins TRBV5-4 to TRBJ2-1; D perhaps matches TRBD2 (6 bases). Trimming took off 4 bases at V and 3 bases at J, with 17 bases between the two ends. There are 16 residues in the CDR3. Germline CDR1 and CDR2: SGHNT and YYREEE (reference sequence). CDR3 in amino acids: CASSPATRVSYNEQFF. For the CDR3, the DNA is TGTGCCAGCAGCCCAGCGACTAGGGTGAGCTACAATGAGCAGTTCTTC.

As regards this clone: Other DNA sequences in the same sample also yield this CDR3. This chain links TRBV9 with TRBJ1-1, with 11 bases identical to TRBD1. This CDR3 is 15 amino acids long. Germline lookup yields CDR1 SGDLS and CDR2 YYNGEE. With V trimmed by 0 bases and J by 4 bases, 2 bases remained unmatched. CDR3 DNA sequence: TGTGCCAGCAGCGTAGTTGGGACAGGGGGCACTGAAGCTTTCTTT. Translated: CASSVVGTGGTEAFF.

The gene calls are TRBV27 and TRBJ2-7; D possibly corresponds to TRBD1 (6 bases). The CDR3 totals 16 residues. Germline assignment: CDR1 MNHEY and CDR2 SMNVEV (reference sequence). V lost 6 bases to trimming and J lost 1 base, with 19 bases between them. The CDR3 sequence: CASRPTQGSPSYEQYF. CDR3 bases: TGTGCCAGCAGACCGACTCAGGGGTCACCTTCCTACGAGCAGTACTTC.

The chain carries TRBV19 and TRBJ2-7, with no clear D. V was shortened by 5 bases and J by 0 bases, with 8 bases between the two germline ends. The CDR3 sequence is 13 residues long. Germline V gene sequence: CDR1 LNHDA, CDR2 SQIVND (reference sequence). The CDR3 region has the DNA TGTGCCAGTAGTCCCAGCTTCTCCTACGAGCAGTACTTC. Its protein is CASSPSFSYEQYF.

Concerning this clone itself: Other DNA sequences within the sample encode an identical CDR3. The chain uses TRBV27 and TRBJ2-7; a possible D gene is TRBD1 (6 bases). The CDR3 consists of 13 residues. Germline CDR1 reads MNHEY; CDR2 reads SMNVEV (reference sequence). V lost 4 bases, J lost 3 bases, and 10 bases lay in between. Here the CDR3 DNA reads TGTGCCAGCAGTTACAGGGCCGACTACGAGCAGTACTTC. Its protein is CASSYRADYEQYF.